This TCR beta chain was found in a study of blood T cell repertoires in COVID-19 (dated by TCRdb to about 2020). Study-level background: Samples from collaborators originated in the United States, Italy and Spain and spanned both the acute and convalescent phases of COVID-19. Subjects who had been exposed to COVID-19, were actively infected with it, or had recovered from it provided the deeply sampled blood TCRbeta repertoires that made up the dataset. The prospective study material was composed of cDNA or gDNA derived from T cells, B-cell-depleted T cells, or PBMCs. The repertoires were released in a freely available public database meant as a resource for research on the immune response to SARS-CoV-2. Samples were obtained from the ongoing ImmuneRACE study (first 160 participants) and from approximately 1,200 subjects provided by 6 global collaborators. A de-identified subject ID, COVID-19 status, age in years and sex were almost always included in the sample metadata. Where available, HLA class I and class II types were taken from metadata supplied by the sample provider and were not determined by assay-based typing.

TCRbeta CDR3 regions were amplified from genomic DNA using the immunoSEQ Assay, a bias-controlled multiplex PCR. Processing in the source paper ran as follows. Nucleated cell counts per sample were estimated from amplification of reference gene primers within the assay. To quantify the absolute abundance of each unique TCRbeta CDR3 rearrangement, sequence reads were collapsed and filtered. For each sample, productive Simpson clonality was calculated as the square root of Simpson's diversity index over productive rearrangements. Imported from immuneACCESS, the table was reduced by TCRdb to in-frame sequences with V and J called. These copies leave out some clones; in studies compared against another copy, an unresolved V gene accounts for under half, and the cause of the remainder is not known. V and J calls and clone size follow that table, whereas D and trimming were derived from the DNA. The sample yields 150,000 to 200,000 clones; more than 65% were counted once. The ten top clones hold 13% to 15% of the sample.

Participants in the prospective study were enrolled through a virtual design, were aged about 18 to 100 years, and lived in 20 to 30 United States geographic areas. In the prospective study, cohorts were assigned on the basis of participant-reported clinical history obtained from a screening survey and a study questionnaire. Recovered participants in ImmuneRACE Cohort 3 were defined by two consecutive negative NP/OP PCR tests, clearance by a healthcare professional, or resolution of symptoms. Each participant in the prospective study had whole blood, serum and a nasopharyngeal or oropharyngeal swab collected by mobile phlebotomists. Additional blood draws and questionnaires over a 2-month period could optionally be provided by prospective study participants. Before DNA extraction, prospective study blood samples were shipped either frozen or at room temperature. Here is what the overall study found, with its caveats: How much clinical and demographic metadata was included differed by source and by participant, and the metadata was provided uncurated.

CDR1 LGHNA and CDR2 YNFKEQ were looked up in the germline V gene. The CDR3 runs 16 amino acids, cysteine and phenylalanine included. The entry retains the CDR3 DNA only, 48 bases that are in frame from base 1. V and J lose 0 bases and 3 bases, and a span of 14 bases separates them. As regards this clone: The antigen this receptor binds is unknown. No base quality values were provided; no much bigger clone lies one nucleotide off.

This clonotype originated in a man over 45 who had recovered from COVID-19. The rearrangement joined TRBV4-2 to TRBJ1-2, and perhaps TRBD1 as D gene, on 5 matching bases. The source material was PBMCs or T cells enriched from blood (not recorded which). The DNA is TGTGCCAGCAGCCAAGAGGGGCGGGGGAACCACTATGGCTACACCTTC. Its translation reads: CASSQEGRGNHYGYTF.